The 17 T cell receptor beta chains below come from one sample, sequenced in a study of shared clonotypes between healthy human individuals. Method: immunoSEQ multiplex PCR; TCRdb's copy keeps in-frame clones and lacks some. The table has roughly 2.1 million clones, roughly 91% seen once; the top ten hold under 2%. CD8 cells regarded as naive lacked CD45RO, were positively chosen for CCR7, and omitted terminally differentiated effector memory CD45RA+ cells. Material: naive CD8+ T cells from PBMCs. The receptors stem from a man aged 18 to 29 in good health. Some clones in this sample may be carry-over from other donors' samples.

This chain links TRBV27 with TRBJ1-2, with D unclear. The germline V gene has CDR1 MNHEY and CDR2 SMNVEV (reference sequence). Trimming cost V 6 bases and J 8 bases, with 25 bases left between them. The CDR3 loop spans 16 amino acids. CDR3 nucleotides: TGTGCCAGCAGCCCCCGCGGGTCCCGACACGCTATGGGCTACACCTTC. Translated, it gives CASSPRGSRHAMGYTF.

The chain recombines TRBV19 with TRBJ1-1; no definite D call. Between the trimmed V and J ends, which lost 5 bases and 1 base, there was a span of 8 bases. This CDR3 contains 13 residues. Germline CDR1 LNHDA, CDR2 SQIVND (reference sequence). CDR3 coding DNA: TGTGCCAGTAGTGCTTTCAGGAACACTGAAGCTTTCTTT. This codes for CASSAFRNTEAFF.

This clone was recorded only once. Other DNA sequences of this sample code for an identical CDR3. The chain carries TRBV9 and TRBJ2-1; possibly TRBD2 for D (6 bases). Germline assignment: CDR1 SGDLS and CDR2 YYNGEE. The CDR3 consists of 15 residues. Deletions cut 4 bases from V and 3 bases from J, with 14 bases between. The CDR3 region is CASSPSGGIYNEQFF. CDR3 nucleotide sequence: TGTGCCAGCAGCCCCAGCGGAGGGATCTACAATGAGCAGTTCTTC. Supplemented by reference TRBV9 and TRBJ2-1, the full variable domain reads DSGVTQTPKHLITATGQRVTLRCSPRSGDLSVYWYQQSLDQGLQFLIQYYNGEERAKGNILERFSAQQFPDLHSELNLSSLELGDSALYFCASSPSGGIYNEQFFGPGTRLTVL.

DNA of the CDR3: TGTGCCAGCGGGACTAGCGGGAGGTACGAGCAGTACTTC. Its protein product is CASGTSGRYEQYF. The chain couples TRBV13 to TRBJ2-7, with TRBD2 matching 15 bases. V shed 8 bases, J shed 4 bases, and the junction held 0 bases outside the gene matches. The CDR3 runs to 13 residues. Germline V CDR1 and CDR2: PRHDT, FYEKMQ (reference sequence).

In this sample, this clone turned up once. The rearrangement joins TRBV2 to TRBJ2-3; TRBD1 is a possible D gene (5 bases). Germline lookup yields CDR1 SNHLY and CDR2 FYNNEI. Trimming removed 3 bases from V and 1 base from J, with 8 bases in between. The CDR3 sequence is 14 residues long. This CDR3 reads CASSDRAGTDTQYF. CDR3 sequence (DNA): TGTGCCAGCAGTGACAGGGCTGGCACAGATACGCAGTATTTT.

This clone appeared a few times. The CDR3 reads CASSPIAGTTGELFF. CDR3 nucleotide sequence: TGTGCCAGCAGCCCCATAGCAGGGACCACCGGGGAGCTGTTTTTT. V gene TRBV28 combines with J gene TRBJ2-2; TRBD1 or TRBD2 may be the D gene (5 bases each). V shed 6 bases and J shed 4 bases, with 15 bases lying between them. The CDR3 contains 15 residues. Germline CDR1 and CDR2: MDHEN and SYDVKM.

V is TRBV23-1 and J is TRBJ2-7; TRBD1 matches 8 bases. TRBV23-1 is known as an ORF, though its function is uncertain. J lost 2 bases, V lost 0 bases, and 15 bases had no gene match. The CDR3 extends over 19 amino acids. The DNA for the CDR3 is TGCGCCAGCAGTCAATCGGAGGGCAGGGGGCGGCTTGATCCCTACGAGCAGTACTTC. This gives the protein CASSQSEGRGRLDPYEQYF.

V gene TRBV27 combines with J gene TRBJ2-7; D may be TRBD1 (6 bases). The V gene lost 4 bases and the J gene lost 3 bases, with 10 bases spanning the gap. The CDR3 extends over 13 amino acids. Germline V lookup: CDR1 MNHEY, CDR2 SMNVEV (reference sequence). CDR3 protein: CASSSGEIYEQYF. The DNA of the CDR3 is TGTGCCAGCAGTTCAGGGGAGATCTACGAGCAGTACTTC.

This clone has only a few counts. Distinct nucleotide sequences in the sample also encode this CDR3. The chain couples TRBV27 to TRBJ2-7; D is unresolved. With 2 bases removed from V and 0 bases from J, the gap between germline ends came to 5 bases. The CDR3 consists of 13 residues. Germline V gene data show CDR1 as MNHEY and CDR2 as SMNVEV (reference sequence). The CDR3 sequence is CASSLGFSYEQYF. The DNA for the CDR3 is TGTGCCAGCAGTTTAGGGTTCTCCTACGAGCAGTACTTC.

The chain is built from TRBV7-2 and TRBJ2-1; weak D call: TRBD2 (5 bases). V was clipped by 4 bases and J by 0 bases, with 13 bases between them. CDR3 length equals 16 residues. In germline, CDR1 is SGHTA, CDR2 FQGNSA. The CDR3 spells CASSSLDFSSYNEQFF. The CDR3 region has the DNA TGTGCCAGCAGCTCCCTGGACTTCAGCTCCTACAATGAGCAGTTCTTC.

The rearrangement joins TRBV7-9 to TRBJ2-2, with 11 bases matching TRBD2. Germline CDR1 SEHNR, CDR2 FQNEAQ (reference sequence). V lost 5 bases and J lost 0; bases outside the gene matches: 5. The CDR3 totals 17 residues. CDR3 sequence reads: CASSGTSGGSNTGELFF. DNA of the CDR3: TGTGCCAGCAGCGGGACTAGCGGAGGATCGAACACCGGGGAGCTGTTTTTT.

The J gene is TRBJ2-1, the V gene TRBV27; 7 bases are a match to TRBD2. The germline gives CDR1 MNHEY, CDR2 SMNVEV (reference sequence). This CDR3 spans 16 amino acids. The ends lost 8 bases at V and 6 bases at J; junction bases unmatched: 16. CDR3 amino acids: CASAGVVPPQFNEQFF. In DNA, the CDR3 is TGTGCCAGCGCGGGAGTAGTTCCCCCACAATTCAATGAGCAGTTCTTC.

The gene calls are TRBV5-4 and TRBJ1-2; D might be TRBD1 (5 bases). V lost 4 bases and J 6 bases, leaving 13 bases between the germline ends. Looked up from germline, CDR1 is SGHNT and CDR2 is YYREEE (reference sequence). This CDR3 contains 13 residues. CDR3 nucleotide sequence: TGTGCCAGCAGCGGCGGGAGGGACCATGGCTACACCTTC. Protein: CASSGGRDHGYTF.

The chain employs TRBV10-3 and TRBJ1-2; no definite D call. The CDR3 is made up of 13 amino acids. V gave up 8 bases and J gave up 0 bases, with 10 bases separating them. Per germline, CDR1 ENHRY and CDR2 SYGVKD. The chain's CDR3 is CAISFSTNYGYTF. DNA for the CDR3: TGTGCCATCTCTTTTTCAACTAACTATGGCTACACCTTC.

CDR3 sequence: CASSLIPNEQFF. The CDR3 bases are TGTGCCAGCAGCTTAATCCCCAATGAGCAGTTCTTC. This chain uses TRBV11-3 with TRBJ2-1; no clear D gene. This CDR3 contains 12 residues. The V and J ends lost 2 bases and 6 bases respectively, with 5 bases between them. The germline gives CDR1 SGHNT, CDR2 YENEEA.

The CDR3 DNA follows: TGTGCCAGCAGTTTAAGTCTAGCCCTAACAGATACGCAGTATTTT. Its protein is CASSLSLALTDTQYF. This chain uses TRBV28 with TRBJ2-3; D may be TRBD2 (5 bases). CDR1 MDHEN and CDR2 SYDVKM come from the germline V gene. This CDR3 contains 15 residues. The V and J ends lost 2 bases and 3 bases respectively, with 12 bases between them.

This chain connects TRBV5-6 to TRBJ2-7; 7 bases match TRBD1. Germline lookup yields CDR1 SGHDT and CDR2 YYEEEE. The junction had 4 bases not matched to a gene; V was cut back by 7 bases and J by 0 bases. The CDR3 length is 13 residues. The CDR3 nucleotides are TGTGCCAGCCAGACAGGGTCCTCCTACGAGCAGTACTTC. As protein: CASQTGSSYEQYF.